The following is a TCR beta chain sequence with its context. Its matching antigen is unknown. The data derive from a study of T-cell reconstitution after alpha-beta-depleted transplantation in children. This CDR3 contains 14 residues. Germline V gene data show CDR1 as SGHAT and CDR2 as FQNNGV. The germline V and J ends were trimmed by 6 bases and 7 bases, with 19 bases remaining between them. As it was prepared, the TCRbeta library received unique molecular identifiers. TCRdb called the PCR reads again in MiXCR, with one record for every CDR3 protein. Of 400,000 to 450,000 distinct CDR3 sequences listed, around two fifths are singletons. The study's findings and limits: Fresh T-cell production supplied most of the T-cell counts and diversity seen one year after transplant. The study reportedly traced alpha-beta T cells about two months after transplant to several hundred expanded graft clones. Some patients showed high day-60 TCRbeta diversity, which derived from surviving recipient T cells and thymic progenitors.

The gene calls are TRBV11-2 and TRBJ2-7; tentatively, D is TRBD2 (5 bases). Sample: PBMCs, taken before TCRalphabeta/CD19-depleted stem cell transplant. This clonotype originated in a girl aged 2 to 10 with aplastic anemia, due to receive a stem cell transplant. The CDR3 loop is CASRTPTGNREQYF. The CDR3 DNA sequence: TGTGCCAGCAGAACCCCGACGGGAAATAGGGAGCAGTACTTC. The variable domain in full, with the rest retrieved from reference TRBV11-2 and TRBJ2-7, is EAGVAQSPRYKIIEKRQSVAFWCNPISGHATLYWYQQILGQGPKLLIQFQNNGVVDDSQLPKDRFSAERLKGVDSTLKIQPAKLEDSAVYLCASRTPTGNREQYFGPGTRLTVT.